The entry below gives a single T cell receptor (beta chain) sequence along with its context. Trimming at V came to 2 bases and at J to 0 bases, leaving 1 base not matched to a gene. The CDR3 has 14 amino acids. Germline CDR1 is SNHLY and CDR2 is FYNNEI. This record comes from a study of blood T cell repertoires in COVID-19. Study-wide context: Samples taken during acute and convalescent COVID-19 were collected in the United States, Italy and Spain. T cells, B-cell-depleted T cells, or PBMCs provided the cDNA or gDNA that served as material.

Authors' processing steps: Nucleated cell counts were estimated from reference gene primer amplification. The table came from immunoSEQ multiplex PCR; TCRdb's copy has only in-frame clones and leaves some out. The DNA was the basis for D and trimming; V, J and clone size are from that table. Of approximately 220,000 clones in the sample, approximately 87% were seen once. The material sequenced was peripheral blood. The sequence derives from a man in his sixties who had recovered from COVID-19. This chain uses TRBV2 with TRBJ2-7, with TRBD1 identical over 7 bases. The CDR3 sequence is CASSEYRGSYEQYF. CDR3 in DNA: TGTGCCAGCAGTGAATACAGGGGCTCCTACGAGCAGTACTTC. Full variable domain (rest looked up from reference TRBV2 and TRBJ2-7): EPEVTQTPSHQVTQMGQEVILRCVPISNHLYFYWYRQILGQKVEFLVSFYNNEISEKSEIFDDQFSVERPDGSNFTLKIRSTKLEDSAMYFCASSEYRGSYEQYFGPGTRLTVT.